Following are 18 T cell receptor beta chains from one sample sequenced in a study of cytomegalovirus exposure and HLA in healthy donors. With 60 Vbeta and 13 Jbeta primers, the PCR was carried out. Here immunoSEQ multiplex PCR was the method, and the copy in TCRdb shows in-frame clones only, minus some. The sample gives 110,000 to 150,000 clones, roughly 65% of which show up once; roughly 4% is in the top ten. Source material: PBMCs. The receptor set was obtained from a man aged 55 to 70 in good health and CMV-seronegative.

The V and J genes are TRBV30 and TRBJ2-5; 8 nucleotides agree with TRBD1. The end of the DNA is better explained by TRBJ2-7, so the J call may be wrong. The length of the CDR3 is 14 residues. Germline lookup yields CDR1 GTSNPN and CDR2 SVGIG (reference sequence). In nucleotides, the CDR3 is TGTGCCTGGAGTGCTCAGGGGGCGGGGTACGAGCAGTACTTC. It yields the protein CAWSAQGAGYEQYF.

V gene TRBV28 combines with J gene TRBJ2-7; TRBD1 matches at 7 bases. This CDR3 has 15 amino acids. Germline V CDR1 and CDR2: MDHEN, SYDVKM. V shed 8 bases and J 2 bases; nucleotides not matched to a gene: 12. The CDR3 region has the DNA TGTGCCAGCGTATACTCGGACAGGTCCACCTACGAGCAGTACTTC. Translating it yields CASVYSDRSTYEQYF. Full variable domain (outside the CDR3, taken from reference TRBV28 and TRBJ2-7): DVKVTQSSRYLVKRTGEKVFLECVQDMDHENMFWYRQDPGLGLRLIYFSYDVKMKEKGDIPEGYSVSREKKERFSLILESASTNQTSMYLCASVYSDRSTYEQYFGPGTRLTVT.

The V call is TRBV5-1, the J call TRBJ1-1; a weak D match, TRBD1 (5 bases). Trimming pared 0 bases from V and 1 base from J, leaving 10 bases between. The CDR3 has 15 residues. Germline V lookup: CDR1 SGHRS, CDR2 YFSETQ. The DNA for the CDR3 is TGCGCCAGCAGCTTGGGGCGGGGGGAGAACACTGAAGCTTTCTTT. Residues: CASSLGRGENTEAFF.

J is TRBJ1-1 and V is TRBV5-4; a possible D gene is TRBD1 (6 bases). V lost 4 bases and J lost 0, with 13 bases in between. CDR1 and CDR2 from the germline V gene are SGHNT and YYREEE (reference sequence). The CDR3 extends over 15 amino acids. The CDR3 nucleotides are TGTGCCAGCAGCCCCAGACAGGAGTTGAACACTGAAGCTTTCTTT. Translating it yields CASSPRQELNTEAFF.

This chain links TRBV10-3 with TRBJ2-7; D gene uncertain. Germline lookup yields CDR1 ENHRY and CDR2 SYGVKD. Trimming took 0 bases from V and 2 from J, leaving 11 bases between them. The CDR3 length is 15 residues. The CDR3 is CAISESRQSPYEQYF. CDR3 nucleotides: TGTGCCATCAGTGAGTCGAGGCAGAGCCCCTACGAGCAGTACTTC.

The J gene is TRBJ2-7, the V gene TRBV7-2, with 11 bases matching TRBD2. CDR3 length: 17 residues. J gave up 0 bases and V 2 bases, and 6 bases lay outside the gene matches. Germline V gene sequence: CDR1 SGHTA, CDR2 FQGNSA. DNA for the CDR3: TGTGCCAGCAGCTTAACTAGCGGGGGCGACAGCTCCTACGAGCAGTACTTC. Protein: CASSLTSGGDSSYEQYF.

This clone was observed a few times. This rearrangement joins TRBV11-2 to TRBJ1-5; D unresolved. From germline, CDR1 is SGHAT and CDR2 FQNNGV. The CDR3 extends over 15 amino acids. The germline V and J ends were trimmed by 3 bases and 0 bases, with 9 bases remaining between them. The CDR3 loop reads CASSLGGDSNQPQHF. CDR3 nucleotide sequence: TGTGCCAGCAGCTTGGGCGGGGATAGCAATCAGCCCCAGCATTTT.

The gene calls are TRBV7-6 and TRBJ2-5; 8 bases match TRBD1. Germline CDR1 reads SGHVS; CDR2 reads FNYEAQ. This CDR3 is built from 17 residues. V was pared by 1 base and J by 5 bases, with 12 bases of the junction left unmatched. CDR3 nucleotide sequence: TGTGCCAGCAGCTTAGTCGGGTCGGCAGGGGGCTCGGAGACCCAGTACTTC. Encoded protein: CASSLVGSAGGSETQYF.

This chain uses TRBV6-6 with TRBJ2-1, with D perhaps matching TRBD1 (5 bases). V dropped 6 bases and J dropped 0 bases, with 12 bases sitting between them. Germline V gene lookup returns CDR1 MNHNY and CDR2 SVGAGI (reference sequence). The CDR3 loop spans 15 amino acids. CDR3 amino acids: CASSRAPGSYNEQFF. The CDR3 DNA is TGTGCCAGCAGCAGGGCTCCCGGCTCCTACAATGAGCAGTTCTTC.

The rearrangement links TRBV5-1 to TRBJ2-7, with 9 bases aligning to TRBD1. The CDR3 has 17 amino acids. Trimming at V came to 4 bases and at J to 3 bases, leaving 14 bases not matched to a gene. Germline V lookup: CDR1 SGHRS, CDR2 YFSETQ. The CDR3 region is CASSLQLTGGDLYEQYF. The DNA of the CDR3 is TGCGCCAGCAGCCTCCAACTGACAGGGGGTGATCTCTACGAGCAGTACTTC. The variable domain in full, with the rest retrieved from reference TRBV5-1 and TRBJ2-7, is KAGVTQTPRYLIKTRGQQVTLSCSPISGHRSVSWYQQTPGQGLQFLFEYFSETQRNKGNFPGRFSGRQFSNSRSEMNVSTLELGDSALYLCASSLQLTGGDLYEQYFGPGTRLTVT.

This clone was counted at least ten times. This chain uses TRBV7-9 with TRBJ2-7; D is perhaps TRBD2 (6 bases). Germline CDR1 and CDR2: SEHNR and FQNEAQ (reference sequence). V lost 1 base and J lost 6, with 10 bases in between. The CDR3 sequence is 13 residues long. CDR3 in amino acids: CASSLGRGFEQYF. CDR3 coding DNA: TGTGCCAGCAGCTTAGGGAGGGGTTTCGAGCAGTACTTC.

The chain employs TRBV20-1 and TRBJ1-4, with D possibly being TRBD1 (5 bases). Germline CDR1 is DFQATT and CDR2 is SNEGSKA (reference sequence). CDR3 length: 11 amino acids. The CDR3 region has the DNA TGCAGCGTCAGGGAACCTGAAAAACTGTTTTTT. Its protein product is CSVREPEKLFF.

This clone was seen a single time. The rearrangement links TRBV5-1 to TRBJ2-7; TRBD1 might be the D (6 bases). This CDR3 is built from 14 residues. The germline CDR1 and CDR2 sequences are SGHRS and YFSETQ. With 1 base removed from V and 3 bases from J, the gap between germline ends came to 11 bases. The CDR3 DNA reads TGCGCCAGCAGCTTGAATAGAGGGGGCTACGAGCAGTACTTC. It is translated as CASSLNRGGYEQYF.

V and J are TRBV27 and TRBJ2-5, with 7 bases lining up with TRBD2. Per germline, CDR1 MNHEY and CDR2 SMNVEV (reference sequence). Unmatched junction bases numbered 6, after V lost 7 bases and J lost 1 base. This CDR3 contains 14 residues. The CDR3 nucleotides are TGTGCCAGCAAGGAGCGGGGCCCCCAAGAGACCCAGTACTTC. This sequence encodes CASKERGPQETQYF.

The sample holds a few counts of this clone. This chain links TRBV9 with TRBJ2-7; TRBD1 might be the D (6 bases). CDR3 length equals 15 residues. Germline assignment: CDR1 SGDLS and CDR2 YYNGEE. The V and J ends lost 0 bases and 5 bases respectively, with 15 bases between them. The CDR3 DNA follows: TGTGCCAGCAGCGTAGAAATTGGGACAAGGGACGAGCAGTACTTC. Its translation is CASSVEIGTRDEQYF.

The chain recombines TRBV10-3 with TRBJ2-2; TRBD2 aligns across 7 bases. J was trimmed by 3 bases and V by 8 bases; bases with no gene match: 3. Per germline, CDR1 ENHRY and CDR2 SYGVKD. This CDR3 spans 13 amino acids. The CDR3 loop is CAIGEGYTGELFF. CDR3 coding DNA: TGTGCCATCGGGGAGGGGTACACCGGGGAGCTGTTTTTT.

The CDR3 here is CAWSSGAGANVLTF. The CDR3 region has the DNA TGTGCCTGGAGTAGCGGGGCCGGGGCCAACGTCCTGACTTTC. The rearrangement links TRBV30 to TRBJ2-6; 7 bases line up with TRBD2. CDR3 size: 14 residues. Germline-derived CDR1 and CDR2 are GTSNPN and SVGIG (reference sequence). J gave up 4 bases and V 2 bases, and 2 bases lay outside the gene matches.

The chain uses TRBV5-4 and TRBJ2-5; no clear D gene. The CDR3 is 13 amino acids. CDR1 is SGHNT and CDR2 is YYREEE in the germline V gene (reference sequence). The germline V and J ends were trimmed by 0 bases and 4 bases, with 7 bases remaining between them. Here the CDR3 DNA reads TGTGCCAGCAGCTTGGAGAGCCGAGAGACCCAGTACTTC. Protein product: CASSLESRETQYF. The full variable domain, rest sourced from reference TRBV5-4 and TRBJ2-5, is ETGVTQSPTHLIKTRGQQVTLRCSSQSGHNTVSWYQQALGQGPQFIFQYYREEENGRGNFPPRFSGLQFPNYSSELNVNALELDDSALYLCASSLESRETQYFGPGTRLLVL.